This entry concerns a single T cell receptor beta chain. The data are from a study of blood T cell repertoires in COVID-19. J gave up 4 bases and V 0 bases, and 1 base lay outside the gene matches. Germline V gene lookup returns CDR1 PRHDT and CDR2 FYEKMQ (reference sequence). The CDR3 runs to 14 residues. Assay used: immunoSEQ multiplex PCR; TCRdb lists only in-frame clones, some missing. The profile shows around 170,000 clones, nearly 90% of them singletons. Sequencing used peripheral blood. This clonotype was sampled from a man aged 18 to 35 who had recovered from COVID-19. V gene TRBV13 combines with J gene TRBJ2-3, with 7 nucleotides matching TRBD2. The CDR3 DNA reads TGTGCCAGCAGCTTAGGACTAGCGCCAGATACGCAGTATTTT. It yields the protein CASSLGLAPDTQYF. Full variable domain (remainder filled in from reference TRBV13 and TRBJ2-3): AAGVIQSPRHLIKEKRETATLKCYPIPRHDTVYWYQQGPGQDPQFLISFYEKMQSDKGSIPDRFSAQQFSDYHSELNMSSLELGDSALYFCASSLGLAPDTQYFGPGTRLTVL.